This T cell receptor beta chain was retrieved from a study of PD-1 blockade in classical Hodgkin lymphoma. Each patient's relapse followed autologous stem cell transplantation, and brentuximab vedotin exposure varied. This table comes from immunoSEQ multiplex PCR, and its TCRdb copy is limited to in-frame clones, with some not included. This sample has 50,000 to 75,000 clones, with 88% found just once. V gave up 5 bases and J gave up 9 bases, with 17 bases separating them. CDR3 length: 12 amino acids. CDR1 GTSNPN and CDR2 SVGIG come from the germline V gene (reference sequence). Sequences were derived from peripheral blood mononuclear cells (PBMCs), sampled at baseline. V is TRBV30 and J is TRBJ2-7; tentatively, D is TRBD2 (5 bases). The clonotype was recovered from a human donor with classical Hodgkin lymphoma. The CDR3 nucleotides read TGTGCCTGGTCAGCGGCCCCAGGCCCGCAGTACTTC. It codes for CAWSAAPGPQYF.